The 21 T cell receptor beta chains listed next were all sequenced from one sample in a study of beta chain features in type 1 diabetes. Expressed TCRB transcripts got sequenced, as all isolated RNA was reverse transcribed. Sequencing was performed with immunoSEQ multiplex PCR; in TCRdb, only in-frame clones are kept and a portion is missing. The profile covers about 620,000 clones, with about a sixth appearing a single time and 0.09% to 0.095% taken by the ten largest. The sequencing input was naive CD4+ T cells from blood. These receptors all stem from a man aged 18 to 30 in good health.

This clone showed up just a few times. The genes are TRBV28 and TRBJ2-3; TRBD2 agrees at 9 bases. This CDR3 spans 16 amino acids. The trim removed 7 bases at V and 2 bases at J, leaving 10 bases unmatched. Per the germline V gene, CDR1 is MDHEN and CDR2 is SYDVKM. The CDR3 DNA sequence: TGTGCCAGCACCCGGACCGGGACTAGCTCCACAGATACGCAGTATTTT. Protein sequence: CASTRTGTSSTDTQYF.

Worth noting for this clone: This CDR3 is also generated by other DNA sequences in the sample. The rearrangement uses TRBV18 and TRBJ1-4; TRBD1 matches at 7 bases. This CDR3 comprises 13 residues. The junction had 2 bases not matched to a gene; V was cut back by 2 bases and J by 8 bases. The germline V gene encodes CDR1 KGHSH and CDR2 LQKENI. Written as DNA, the CDR3 is TGTGCCAGCTCACCAGACAGGGTCGAAAAACTGTTTTTT. Translating gives CASSPDRVEKLFF.

This chain joins TRBV9 and TRBJ1-2; D gene uncertain. V lost 3 bases and J lost 8, with 20 bases in between. The CDR3 loop spans 15 amino acids. The germline gives CDR1 SGDLS, CDR2 YYNGEE. CDR3 sequence: CASSGPDRPRKGYTF. The CDR3 nucleotides read TGTGCCAGCAGCGGACCGGACCGCCCGAGGAAGGGCTACACCTTC.

The J gene is TRBJ2-7, the V gene TRBV7-2, with D unclear. Germline V gene data show CDR1 as SGHTA and CDR2 as FQGNSA. The CDR3 has 15 amino acids. V shed 0 bases and J shed 9 bases, with 18 bases lying between them. The CDR3, as DNA: TGTGCCAGCAGCTTAGCGGGGTGGGCCCAGTCGGCGCAGTACTTC. Amino acids: CASSLAGWAQSAQYF.

This chain joins TRBV7-6 and TRBJ2-1; 7 nucleotides line up with TRBD2. This CDR3 spans 14 amino acids. Germline CDR1 is SGHVS and CDR2 is FNYEAQ. Germline trimming cut 5 bases from V and 7 bases from J; bases unmatched to any gene: 8. The CDR3 sequence: CASSGPGGHNEQFF. CDR3 in DNA: TGTGCCAGCAGCGGACCGGGGGGTCATAATGAGCAGTTCTTC.

This clone has just a few counts. At one of its ends the junction is not consistent with the germline gene, which may arise from a read error. The chain combines TRBV30 with TRBJ2-2, with D possibly called TRBD1 or TRBD2 (5 bases each). Germline CDR1 and CDR2: GTSNPN and SVGIG (reference sequence). The CDR3 sequence is 18 residues long. DNA for the CDR3: TGTGCCTGGAGGAGAAAGGCCCGGGGCAAAGGGAACCCCGGGGAGCTGTTTTTT. Its protein product is CAWRRKARGKGNPGELFF.

The chain couples TRBV11-3 to TRBJ2-7, with no clear D. Trimming stripped 2 bases from V and 0 bases from J, with 11 bases between. From germline, CDR1 is SGHNT and CDR2 YENEEA. This CDR3 contains 15 residues. The CDR3 DNA reads TGTGCCAGCAGCTTATGGCCGGGTTCCTCCTACGAGCAGTACTTC. Translating gives CASSLWPGSSYEQYF.

This clone was found a few times. The chain employs TRBV5-1 and TRBJ2-6, with D hard to call. The germline V gene has CDR1 SGHRS and CDR2 YFSETQ. V lost 0 bases to trimming and J lost 0 bases, with 7 bases between them. The CDR3 extends over 16 amino acids. CDR3 amino acids: CASSLGHSSGANVLTF. CDR3 DNA sequence: TGCGCCAGCAGCTTGGGACATAGCTCTGGGGCCAACGTCCTGACTTTC.

The chain links TRBV28 to TRBJ2-2; D is ambiguous. This CDR3 contains 12 residues. V lost 8 bases and J lost 5, with 9 bases in between. CDR1 and CDR2 from the germline V gene are MDHEN and SYDVKM. CDR3 DNA sequence: TGTGCCAGCCTAAGGCGGACCGGGGAGCTGTTTTTT. Protein sequence: CASLRRTGELFF.

The chain couples TRBV5-1 to TRBJ1-1; D gene ambiguous. The CDR3 sequence is 14 residues long. Per germline, CDR1 SGHRS and CDR2 YFSETQ. With 4 bases removed from V and 0 bases from J, the gap between germline ends came to 10 bases. The CDR3, as DNA: TGCGCCAGCAGCCCGAGGTCGATGAACACTGAAGCTTTCTTT. Translation gives CASSPRSMNTEAFF.

This chain connects TRBV6-5 to TRBJ1-5, with TRBD1 matching over 10 bases. CDR1 and CDR2 from the germline V gene are MNHEY and SVGAGI. This CDR3 has 15 residues. The V segment lost 6 bases and the J segment 3 bases; nucleotides outside the gene matches: 5. CDR3 in DNA: TGTGCCAGCAGCCGGGACAGGGGTAACAATCAGCCCCAGCATTTT. Translated, it gives CASSRDRGNNQPQHF.

This clone was seen a handful of times. This sequence joins TRBV29-1 and TRBJ1-1; D perhaps matches TRBD1 (5 bases). Per germline, CDR1 SQVTM and CDR2 ANQGSEA. The ends were cut back, 6 bases at V and 4 bases at J, with 21 bases in the middle. CDR3 length: 15 amino acids. The CDR3 loop is CSVNRLWGETTEAFF. The CDR3 region has the DNA TGCAGCGTAAACAGGTTGTGGGGGGAAACCACTGAAGCTTTCTTT.

This clone appeared once. The chain joins TRBV7-8 to TRBJ2-3; 14 bases are a match to TRBD2. Germline V CDR1 and CDR2: SGHVS, FQNEAQ. V gave up 1 base and J gave up 14 bases; unmatched junction bases: 2. The CDR3 is 13 amino acids. This CDR3 is CASSLGLAGGWYF. The DNA for the CDR3 is TGTGCCAGCAGCTTAGGACTAGCGGGGGGGTGGTATTTT.

The chain recombines TRBV6-1 with TRBJ1-6; 7 nucleotides match TRBD1. The germline CDR1 and CDR2 sequences are MNHNS and SASEGT. Trimming cost V 3 bases and J 9 bases; bases outside gene matches: 14. The CDR3 totals 17 residues. The CDR3 reads CASSEGNRGAGVSPLHF. The CDR3 DNA reads TGTGCCAGCAGTGAGGGTAACAGGGGCGCGGGGGTTTCACCCCTCCACTTT.

This clone was seen a handful of times. The chain recombines TRBV15 with TRBJ2-7; 7 bases map to TRBD2. Germline V lookup: CDR1 LNHNV, CDR2 YYDKDF (reference sequence). This CDR3 comprises 15 residues. V lost 3 bases and J lost 7; bases outside the gene matches: 12. The CDR3, as DNA: TGTGCCACCAGCAGCCGGGGGGATGGGGCCGAGGAGCAGTACTTC. As protein: CATSSRGDGAEEQYF.

The gene calls are TRBV28 and TRBJ1-2; D is ambiguous. The germline V and J ends were trimmed by 6 bases and 2 bases, with 10 bases remaining between them. The CDR3 is 13 amino acids. Per the germline V gene, CDR1 is MDHEN and CDR2 is SYDVKM. CDR3 sequence reads: CASRTPANYGYTF. CDR3 bases: TGTGCCAGCAGGACGCCGGCGAACTATGGCTACACCTTC.

This clone was counted a few times. The gene calls are TRBV18 and TRBJ1-2; 7 nucleotides agree with TRBD1. The CDR3 totals 15 residues. From germline, CDR1 is KGHSH and CDR2 LQKENI. The V and J ends lost 3 bases and 6 bases, in that order; junction bases with no gene match: 10. The CDR3 is CASSPGSQGLHGYTF. For the CDR3, the DNA is TGTGCCAGCTCACCTGGCTCACAGGGGTTGCATGGCTACACCTTC. The full variable domain, with the rest looked up from reference TRBV18 and TRBJ1-2, is NAGVMQNPRHLVRRRGQEARLRCSPMKGHSHVYWYRQLPEEGLKFMVYLQKENIIDESGMPKERFSAEFPKEGPSILRIQQVVRGDSAAYFCASSPGSQGLHGYTFGSGTRLTVV.

A few counts support this clone. V and J are TRBV5-4 and TRBJ2-5; weak D call: TRBD1 (5 bases). The CDR3 has 15 amino acids. CDR1 and CDR2 (germline): SGHNT, YYREEE (reference sequence). V was cut by 4 bases and J by 5 bases, with 18 bases left in between. CDR3 amino acids: CASSPSSSGLETQYF. In nucleotides, the CDR3 is TGTGCCAGCAGCCCGTCGTCGTCAGGGCTGGAGACCCAGTACTTC.

There are a few counts of this clone. CDR3 region: CATSSKQALNEKLFF. CDR3 coding DNA: TGTGCCACCAGCAGTAAACAGGCGCTTAATGAAAAACTGTTTTTT. The rearrangement joins TRBV15 to TRBJ1-4; D is perhaps TRBD1 (5 bases). With 3 bases removed from V and 4 bases from J, the gap between germline ends came to 12 bases. Per the germline V gene, CDR1 is LNHNV and CDR2 is YYDKDF (reference sequence). There are 15 residues in the CDR3.

In its sample, this clone was seen a few times. This rearrangement joins TRBV5-1 to TRBJ2-3; 10 nucleotides match TRBD1. The CDR3 runs to 15 residues. Germline V gene data show CDR1 as SGHRS and CDR2 as YFSETQ. With 3 bases clipped from V and 4 bases from J, the junction kept 5 bases outside the gene matches. The CDR3 reads CASSSGTGVPDTQYF. The CDR3 DNA follows: TGCGCCAGCAGCTCCGGGACAGGGGTTCCAGATACGCAGTATTTT.

The rearrangement links TRBV5-1 to TRBJ2-1; no reliable D call. CDR1 and CDR2 (germline): SGHRS, YFSETQ. V dropped 0 bases and J dropped 4 bases, with 11 bases sitting between them. CDR3 length: 15 amino acids. The CDR3 spells CASSLVKPGYNEQFF. In nucleotides, the CDR3 is TGCGCCAGCAGCTTGGTCAAGCCGGGTTACAATGAGCAGTTCTTC.